The present T cell receptor (beta chain) was sequenced within a study of T-cell reconstitution after alpha-beta-depleted transplantation in children. Unique molecular identifiers were used in preparing the TCRbeta library. Each CDR3 protein gets one entry after TCRdb re-called the PCR reads with MiXCR. The sample comprises roughly 100,000 distinct CDR3 sequences, about 5.6% of which are singletons, and around 5.6% rests with the top ten. CDR3 length: 17 amino acids. With 1 base removed from V and 1 base from J, the gap between germline ends came to 15 bases. The germline CDR1 and CDR2 sequences are SGHRS and YFSETQ.

The chain has TRBV5-1 and TRBJ2-1; D possibly corresponds to TRBD2 (5 bases). The sequence was obtained from a female patient aged 2 to 10 who had a stem cell transplant for Fanconi anemia, so the T cells may come from the graft donor. Source: PBMCs, mostly from graft donor cells, taken 60 days after TCRalphabeta/CD19-depleted stem cell transplant. CDR3 sequence: CASSLWRAVRSYNEQFF. The CDR3 bases are TGCGCCAGCAGCTTGTGGCGAGCGGTTAGATCCTACAATGAGCAGTTCTTC.